The entry below gives a single T cell receptor beta chain sequence along with its context. Antigen: not known. Assay used: immunoSEQ multiplex PCR; TCRdb lists only in-frame clones, some missing. The sample lists 28,000 or so clones; about 86% were seen once. The data originate from a study of graft-versus-host responses after intestinal transplantation. Study-wide findings and caveats: The study associated peak circulating GvH clone levels with early post-transplant HvG declines.

Germline V lookup: CDR1 SGHVS, CDR2 FNYEAQ. Trimming removed 5 bases from V and 7 bases from J; junction bases left unmatched: 13. CDR3 length: 16 amino acids. Specimen: unstimulated CD8+ T cells sorted from spleen or lymph node cells, collected before intestinal transplant. The rearrangement links TRBV7-6 to TRBJ2-2; 7 bases are shared with TRBD1. This TCR was recovered from a human donor who received an intestinal transplant. The CDR3 region is CASSAPLTGTGGELFF. CDR3 nucleotides: TGTGCCAGCAGCGCTCCGCTGACAGGGACCGGCGGGGAGCTGTTTTTT.